This TCR beta chain was documented in a study of immune characterization of retroperitoneal liposarcoma (dated by TCRdb to between 2017 and 2020). Note on this clonotype: Its antigen is not yet known. Base qualities are not at hand, and no much larger clone is one base apart.

From its cysteine to its phenylalanine, the CDR3 spans 12 amino acids. Only the CDR3 part of the read is kept: 36 bases, read in frame from the first base. The germline V gene supplies CDR1 MNHNS and CDR2 SASEGT. V is cut back by 4 bases and J by 8 bases, with 2 bases in the junction unmatched. The library was generated by PCR. Sequenced using a NextSeq 500. Clones were called with MiXCR by TCRdb after fastp trimmed the public reads at Q25, and only in-frame beta chains were retained. Identical CDR3 protein sequences are pooled into one entry, listed with their most common genes and DNA. This sample comprises 3,000 to 3,500 distinct CDR3 sequences, approximately 45% of them detected only once. Around 46% of the sample goes to the ten largest clones.

Here the chain combines TRBV6-1 and TRBJ2-3, with 8 bases in between that match TRBD2. The sequence was obtained from a male donor with retroperitoneal liposarcoma. The sample was tumor tissue. The DNA sequence reads TGTGCCAGCAGTGGAACTAGCGGTACGCAGTATTTT. Its translation is CASSGTSGTQYF.